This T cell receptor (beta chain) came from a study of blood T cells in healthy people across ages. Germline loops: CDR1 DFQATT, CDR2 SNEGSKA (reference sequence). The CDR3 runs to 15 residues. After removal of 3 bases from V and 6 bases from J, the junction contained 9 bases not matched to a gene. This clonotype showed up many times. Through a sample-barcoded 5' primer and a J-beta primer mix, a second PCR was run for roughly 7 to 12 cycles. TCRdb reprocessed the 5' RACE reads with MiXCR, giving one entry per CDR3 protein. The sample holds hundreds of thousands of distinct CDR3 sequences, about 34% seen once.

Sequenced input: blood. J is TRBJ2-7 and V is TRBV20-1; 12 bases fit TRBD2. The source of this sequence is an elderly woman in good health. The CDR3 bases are TGCAGTGCTAGGGAACTAGCGGGGGGCTCCGTCGAGCAGTACTTC. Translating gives CSARELAGGSVEQYF.